This TCR beta chain is from a study of cytomegalovirus exposure and HLA in healthy donors. Study at large: Falling in the Caucasian-associated ancestry cluster were approximately 86% of 300 to 500 genotyped donors.

The V gene lost 3 bases and the J gene lost 6 bases, with 15 bases spanning the gap. The CDR3 runs to 14 residues. From germline, CDR1 is SGDLS and CDR2 YYNGEE. Points on this clone: What it recognizes is unknown.

Study results and caveats: Sequencing likely produced, as an artifact, a cluster of highly shared sequence variants.

It was with 60 Vbeta and 13 Jbeta primers that the PCR ran. Generated by immunoSEQ multiplex PCR, the TCRdb table keeps only in-frame clones and is missing some. Seen here are some 130,000 clones, around 84% observed once, and the top ten hold about 2.5%. What was sequenced was PBMCs. This chain links TRBV9 with TRBJ1-1, with D possibly TRBD1 on 6 matching bases. This sequence was found in a man aged 45-60 years in good health and CMV-seronegative. The DNA for the CDR3 is TGTGCCAGCAGCGCAGGGACACTCGGTGCTGAAGCTTTCTTT. This encodes CASSAGTLGAEAFF.